This T cell receptor (beta chain) was identified during a study of blood T cell repertoires in COVID-19. Study-wide background: T cells, B-cell-depleted T cells, or PBMCs provided the cDNA or gDNA that served as material.

One Seattle source followed patients from active infection through their disease course. CDR1 SNHLY and CDR2 FYNNEI come from the germline V gene. V lost 0 bases and J lost 12, with 5 bases in between. The CDR3 totals 10 residues. The data were produced by immunoSEQ multiplex PCR, yet TCRdb's version contains in-frame clones alone and is incomplete. The data contain 200,000 to 250,000 clones, 80% to 95% of them singletons. This receptor was identified in a man aged 55 to 70 with COVID-19, enrolled during active disease. This chain uses TRBV2 with TRBJ1-2; possibly TRBD1 for D (5 bases). Sequences were obtained from peripheral blood. The CDR3 sequence: CASSEAGDTF. In nucleotides, the CDR3 is TGTGCCAGCAGTGAAGCAGGGGACACCTTC.